The clone carrying this T cell receptor (beta chain) was found a few times. In the study's own analysis: Counts of nucleated cells, estimated from reference gene primer amplification, were obtained. The table came from immunoSEQ multiplex PCR; TCRdb's copy has only in-frame clones and leaves some out. Clone size and the V and J calls come from that table; the DNA yielded D and trimming. This table holds 200,000 to 300,000 clones, more than 75% found once. Germline V gene sequence: CDR1 DFQATT, CDR2 SNEGSKA (reference sequence). V was pared by 3 bases and J by 8 bases, with 18 bases of the junction left unmatched. CDR3 length: 16 residues. These data are taken from a study of blood T cell repertoires in COVID-19. On the study more broadly: Donors in the United States, Italy and Spain gave samples during acute or convalescent COVID-19. PBMCs, B-cell-depleted T cells, or T cells were the source of the cDNA or gDNA that made up the material.

The specimen was peripheral blood. This TCR came from a woman aged 70-85 years with active or convalescent COVID-19. This rearrangement joins TRBV20-1 to TRBJ1-2, with 7 bases lining up with TRBD1. DNA of the CDR3: TGCAGTGCTAGTCTTAGCAGGGGGACCGGTATGGGCGGCTACACCTTC. This translates into CSASLSRGTGMGGYTF.